This TCR beta chain was observed in a study of tumor-infiltrating lymphocytes in glioblastoma multiforme. Trimming took 3 bases from V and 9 from J; bases not matched to a gene: 8. The CDR3 sequence is 13 residues long. Germline V CDR1 and CDR2: DFQATT, SNEGSKA (reference sequence). TCR beta libraries were built from RNA through three nested multiplex PCR rounds using modified ARM-PCR. TCRdb called the multiplex PCR reads again in MiXCR, with one record for every CDR3 protein. Altogether 9,500 to 13,000 distinct CDR3 sequences are present, just over 65% being singletons, with the ten largest covering about 30%.

Input material: brain tumor tissue. The chain is built from TRBV20-1 and TRBJ1-2; 9 bases line up with TRBD1. This clonotype was obtained from a male donor with glioblastoma. The CDR3 DNA is TGCAGTGCTAGCGAGGGACAGGGCAGGTGCTACACCTTC. Its translation is CSASEGQGRCYTF.